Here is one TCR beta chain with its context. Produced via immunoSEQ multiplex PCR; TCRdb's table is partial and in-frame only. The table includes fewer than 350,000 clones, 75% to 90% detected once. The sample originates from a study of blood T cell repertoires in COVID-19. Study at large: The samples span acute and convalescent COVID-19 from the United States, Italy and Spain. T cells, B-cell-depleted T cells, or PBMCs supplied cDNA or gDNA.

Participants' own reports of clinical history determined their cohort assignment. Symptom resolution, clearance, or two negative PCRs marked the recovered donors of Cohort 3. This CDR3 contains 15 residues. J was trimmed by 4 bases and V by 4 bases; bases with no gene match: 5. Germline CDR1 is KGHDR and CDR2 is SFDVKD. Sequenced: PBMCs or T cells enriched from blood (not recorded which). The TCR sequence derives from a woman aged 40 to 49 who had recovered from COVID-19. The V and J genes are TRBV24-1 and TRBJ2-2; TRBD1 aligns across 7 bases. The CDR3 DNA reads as TGTGCCACCAGTGACACAGGGGCCCGCACCGGGGAGCTGTTTTTT. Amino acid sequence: CATSDTGARTGELFF.